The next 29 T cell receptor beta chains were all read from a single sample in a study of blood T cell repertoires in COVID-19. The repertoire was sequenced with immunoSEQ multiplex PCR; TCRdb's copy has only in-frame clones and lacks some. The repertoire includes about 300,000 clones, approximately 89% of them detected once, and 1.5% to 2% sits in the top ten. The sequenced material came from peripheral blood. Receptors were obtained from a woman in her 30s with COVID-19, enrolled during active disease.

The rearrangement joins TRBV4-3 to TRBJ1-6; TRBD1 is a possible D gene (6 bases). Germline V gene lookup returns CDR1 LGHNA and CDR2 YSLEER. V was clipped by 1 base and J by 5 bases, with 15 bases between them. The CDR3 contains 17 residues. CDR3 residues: CASSQAYGTRNNSPLHF. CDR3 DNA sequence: TGCGCCAGCAGCCAAGCTTACGGGACACGCAATAATTCACCCCTCCACTTT.

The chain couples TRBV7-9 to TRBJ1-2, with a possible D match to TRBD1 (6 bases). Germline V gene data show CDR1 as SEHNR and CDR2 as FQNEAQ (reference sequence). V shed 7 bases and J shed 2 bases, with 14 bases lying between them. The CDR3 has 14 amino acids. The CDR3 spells CASNAVTGNYGYTF. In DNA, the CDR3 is TGTGCCAGCAACGCCGTAACAGGGAACTATGGCTACACCTTC.

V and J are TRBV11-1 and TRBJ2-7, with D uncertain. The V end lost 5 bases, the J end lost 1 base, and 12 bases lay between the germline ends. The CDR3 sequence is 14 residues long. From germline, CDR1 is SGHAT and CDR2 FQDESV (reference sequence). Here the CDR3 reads CASSRIGVSYEQYV. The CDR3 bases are TGTGCCAGCAGCCGCATAGGAGTTTCCTACGAGCAGTACGTC.

CDR3 loop: CASSLGEGQGVYSNQPQHF. The CDR3 DNA sequence: TGTGCCAGCAGCTTAGGAGAGGGACAGGGGGTCTATAGCAATCAGCCCCAGCATTTT. J is TRBJ1-5 and V is TRBV7-2; TRBD1 agrees at 11 bases. CDR1 and CDR2 (germline): SGHTA, FQGNSA. V lost 1 base to trimming and J lost 0 bases; unmatched junction nucleotides: 8. The CDR3 is 19 amino acids. The full variable domain, its missing parts supplied by reference TRBV7-2 and TRBJ1-5, is GAGVSQSPSNKVTEKGKDVELRCDPISGHTALYWYRQSLGQGLEFLIYFQGNSAPDKSGLPSDRFSAERTGGSVSTLTIQRTQQEDSAVYLCASSLGEGQGVYSNQPQHFGDGTRLSIL.

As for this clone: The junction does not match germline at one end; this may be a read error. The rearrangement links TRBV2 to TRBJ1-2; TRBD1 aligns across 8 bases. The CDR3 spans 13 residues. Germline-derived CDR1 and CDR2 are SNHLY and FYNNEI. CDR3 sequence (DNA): TGTGCCAGCAGCGCGGACAGGGTTTTTTGGGCGTCCTTC. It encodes CASSADRVFWASF.

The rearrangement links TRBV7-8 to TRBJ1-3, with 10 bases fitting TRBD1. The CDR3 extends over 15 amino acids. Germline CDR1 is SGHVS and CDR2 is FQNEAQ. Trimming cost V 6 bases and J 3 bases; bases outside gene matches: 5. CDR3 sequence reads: CASSPDRGVGNTIYF. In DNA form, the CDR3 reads TGTGCCAGCAGTCCGGACAGGGGGGTTGGAAACACCATATATTTT.

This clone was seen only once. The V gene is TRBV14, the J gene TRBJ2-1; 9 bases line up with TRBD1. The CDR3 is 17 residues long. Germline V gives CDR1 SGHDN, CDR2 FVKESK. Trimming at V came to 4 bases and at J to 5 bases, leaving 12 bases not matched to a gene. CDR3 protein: CASSRPGTGFGDNEQFF. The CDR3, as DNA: TGTGCCAGCAGCCGTCCCGGGACAGGGTTCGGGGACAATGAGCAGTTCTTC. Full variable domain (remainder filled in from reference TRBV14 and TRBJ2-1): EAGVTQFPSHSVIEKGQTVTLRCDPISGHDNLYWYRRVMGKEIKFLLHFVKESKQDESGMPNNRFLAERTGGTYSTLKVQPAELEDSGVYFCASSRPGTGFGDNEQFFGPGTRLTVL.

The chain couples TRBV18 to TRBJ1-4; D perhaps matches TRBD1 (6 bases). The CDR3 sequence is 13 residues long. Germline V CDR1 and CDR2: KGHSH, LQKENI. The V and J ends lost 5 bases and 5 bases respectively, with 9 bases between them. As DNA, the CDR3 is TGTGCCAGCTCAGCAGGGGTGAATGAAAAACTGTTTTTT. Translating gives CASSAGVNEKLFF.

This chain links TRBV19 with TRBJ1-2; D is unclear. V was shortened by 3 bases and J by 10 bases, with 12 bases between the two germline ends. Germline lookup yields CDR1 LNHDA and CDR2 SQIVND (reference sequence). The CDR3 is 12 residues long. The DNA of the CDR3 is TGTGCCAGTAGTATCGCCGGAGTCGACTACACCTTC. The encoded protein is CASSIAGVDYTF.

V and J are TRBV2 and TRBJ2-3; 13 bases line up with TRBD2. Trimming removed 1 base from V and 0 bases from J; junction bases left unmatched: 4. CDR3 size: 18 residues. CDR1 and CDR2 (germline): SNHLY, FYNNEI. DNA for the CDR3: TGTGCCAGCAGTGAAGGGACTAGCGGGGGCCCTAGCACAGATACGCAGTATTTT. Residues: CASSEGTSGGPSTDTQYF.

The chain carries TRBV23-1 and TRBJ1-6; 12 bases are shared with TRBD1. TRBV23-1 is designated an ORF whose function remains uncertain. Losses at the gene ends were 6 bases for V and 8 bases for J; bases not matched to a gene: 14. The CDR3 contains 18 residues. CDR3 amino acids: CASSRDRGPHLWDSPLHF. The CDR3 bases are TGCGCCAGCAGCCGGGACAGGGGGCCCCATCTTTGGGATTCACCCCTCCACTTT.

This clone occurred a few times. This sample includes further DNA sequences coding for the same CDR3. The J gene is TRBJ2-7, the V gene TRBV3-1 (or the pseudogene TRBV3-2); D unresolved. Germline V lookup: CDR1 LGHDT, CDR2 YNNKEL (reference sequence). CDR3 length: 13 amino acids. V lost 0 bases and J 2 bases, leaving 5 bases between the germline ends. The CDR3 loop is CASSQDGPYEQYF. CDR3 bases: TGTGCCAGCAGCCAAGACGGTCCCTACGAGCAGTACTTC.

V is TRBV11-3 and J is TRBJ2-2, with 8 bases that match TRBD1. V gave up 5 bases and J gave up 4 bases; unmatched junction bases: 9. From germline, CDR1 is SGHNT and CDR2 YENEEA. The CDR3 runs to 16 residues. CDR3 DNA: TGTGCCAGCAGCAAAGCCTCTCAGGGGGCCACCGGGGAGCTGTTTTTT. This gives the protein CASSKASQGATGELFF.

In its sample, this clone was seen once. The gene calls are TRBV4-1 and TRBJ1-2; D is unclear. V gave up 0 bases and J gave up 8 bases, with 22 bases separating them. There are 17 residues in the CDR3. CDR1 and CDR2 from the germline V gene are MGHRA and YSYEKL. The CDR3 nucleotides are TGCGCCAGCAGCCAAGATCGGCGCTCACACACCCACGGGGGCTACACCTTC. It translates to CASSQDRRSHTHGGYTF.

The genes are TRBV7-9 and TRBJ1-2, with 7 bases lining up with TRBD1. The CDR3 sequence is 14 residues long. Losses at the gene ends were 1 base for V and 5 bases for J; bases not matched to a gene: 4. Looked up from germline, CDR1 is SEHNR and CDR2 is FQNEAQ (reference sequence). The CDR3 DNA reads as TGTGCCAGCAGCTTAGGGGACAGCATATATGGCTACACCTTC. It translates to CASSLGDSIYGYTF.

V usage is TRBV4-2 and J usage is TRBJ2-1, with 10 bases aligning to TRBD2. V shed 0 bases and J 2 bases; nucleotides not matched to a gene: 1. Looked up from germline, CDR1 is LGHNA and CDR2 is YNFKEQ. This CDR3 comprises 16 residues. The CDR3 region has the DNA TGTGCCAGCAGCCAAGATGGGACTAGCGCCTACAATGAGCAGTTCTTC. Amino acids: CASSQDGTSAYNEQFF.

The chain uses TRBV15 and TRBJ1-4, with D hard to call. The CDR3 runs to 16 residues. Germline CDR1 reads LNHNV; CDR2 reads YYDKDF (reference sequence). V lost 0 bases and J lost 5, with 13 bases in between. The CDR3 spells CATSRDGRVGNEKLFF. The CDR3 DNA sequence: TGTGCCACCAGCAGAGATGGCCGGGTTGGGAATGAAAAACTGTTTTTT.

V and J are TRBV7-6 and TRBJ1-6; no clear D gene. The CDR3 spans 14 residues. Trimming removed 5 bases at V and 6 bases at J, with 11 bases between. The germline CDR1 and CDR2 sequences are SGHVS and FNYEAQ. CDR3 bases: TGTGCCAGCAGCCAAACAGTGACTAATTCACCCCTCCACTTT. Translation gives CASSQTVTNSPLHF.

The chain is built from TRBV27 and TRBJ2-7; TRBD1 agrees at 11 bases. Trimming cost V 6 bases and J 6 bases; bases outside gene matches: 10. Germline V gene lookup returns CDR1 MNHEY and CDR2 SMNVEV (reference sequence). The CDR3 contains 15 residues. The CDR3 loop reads CASRQIRTGGIEQYF. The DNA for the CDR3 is TGTGCCAGCAGGCAGATTAGGACAGGGGGCATCGAGCAGTACTTC.

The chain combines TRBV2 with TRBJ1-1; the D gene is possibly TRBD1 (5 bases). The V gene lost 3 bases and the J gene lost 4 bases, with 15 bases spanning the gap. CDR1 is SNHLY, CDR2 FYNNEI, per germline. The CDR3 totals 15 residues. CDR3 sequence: CASSDGRGWSTEAFF. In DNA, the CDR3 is TGTGCCAGCAGTGACGGTCGGGGGTGGAGCACTGAAGCTTTCTTT.

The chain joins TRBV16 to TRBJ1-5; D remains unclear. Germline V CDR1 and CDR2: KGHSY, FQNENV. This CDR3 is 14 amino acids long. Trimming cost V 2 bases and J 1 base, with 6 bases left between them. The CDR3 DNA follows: TGTGCCAGCAGCCAACAAGCCAGCAATCAGCCCCAGCATTTT. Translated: CASSQQASNQPQHF.

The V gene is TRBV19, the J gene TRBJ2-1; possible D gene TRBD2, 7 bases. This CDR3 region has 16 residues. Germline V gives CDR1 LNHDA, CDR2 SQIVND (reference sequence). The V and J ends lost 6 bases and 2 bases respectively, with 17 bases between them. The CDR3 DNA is TGTGCCAGTAGCTCCGATAGGGGGGGGACCTACAATGAGCAGTTCTTC. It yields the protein CASSSDRGGTYNEQFF.

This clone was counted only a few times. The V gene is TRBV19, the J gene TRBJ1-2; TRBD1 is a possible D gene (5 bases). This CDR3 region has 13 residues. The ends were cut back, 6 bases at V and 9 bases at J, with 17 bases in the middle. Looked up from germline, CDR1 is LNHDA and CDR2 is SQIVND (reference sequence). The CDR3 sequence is CASSRAGVSSYTF. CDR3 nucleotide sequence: TGTGCCAGTAGCCGTGCGGGGGTTAGTAGCTACACCTTC.

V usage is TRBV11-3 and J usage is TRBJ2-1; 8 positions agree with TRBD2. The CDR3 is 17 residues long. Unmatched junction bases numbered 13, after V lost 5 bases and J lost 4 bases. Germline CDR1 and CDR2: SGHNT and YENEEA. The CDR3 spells CASSPGGLPSGYNEQFF. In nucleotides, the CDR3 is TGTGCCAGCAGCCCGGGGGGGCTGCCTAGCGGGTACAATGAGCAGTTCTTC.

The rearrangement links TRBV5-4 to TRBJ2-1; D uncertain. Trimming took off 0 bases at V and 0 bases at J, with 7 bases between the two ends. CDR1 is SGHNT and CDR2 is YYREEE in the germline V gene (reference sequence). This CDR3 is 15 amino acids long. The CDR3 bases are TGTGCCAGCAGCTTGGACTCCACCTCCTACAATGAGCAGTTCTTC. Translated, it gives CASSLDSTSYNEQFF.

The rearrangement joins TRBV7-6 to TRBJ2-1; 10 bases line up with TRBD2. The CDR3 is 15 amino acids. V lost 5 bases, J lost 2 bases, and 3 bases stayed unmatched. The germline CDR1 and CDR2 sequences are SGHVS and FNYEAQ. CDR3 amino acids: CASSVSGGAYNEQFF. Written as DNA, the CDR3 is TGTGCCAGCAGCGTAAGCGGGGGGGCCTACAATGAGCAGTTCTTC.

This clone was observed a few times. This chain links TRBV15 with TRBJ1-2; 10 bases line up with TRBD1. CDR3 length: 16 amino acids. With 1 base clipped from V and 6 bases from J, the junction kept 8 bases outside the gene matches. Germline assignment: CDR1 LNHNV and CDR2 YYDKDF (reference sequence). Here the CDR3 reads CATSRASGTGVNGYTF. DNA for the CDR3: TGTGCCACCAGCAGAGCCTCCGGGACAGGGGTAAATGGCTACACCTTC.

The CDR3 region has the DNA TGCAGCGCTCTCTCCCCTAACTATGGCTACACCTTC. Protein sequence: CSALSPNYGYTF. This chain connects TRBV29-1 to TRBJ1-2; D is unresolved. The CDR3 length is 12 residues. Trimming removed 7 bases from V and 0 bases from J, with 9 bases in between. Germline assignment: CDR1 SQVTM and CDR2 ANQGSEA.

CDR3 sequence: CAAFGDYYGYTF. CDR3 DNA: TGTGCCGCCTTCGGGGATTACTATGGCTACACCTTC. V usage is TRBV28 and J usage is TRBJ1-2, with D uncertain. The CDR3 spans 12 residues. CDR1 is MDHEN, CDR2 SYDVKM, per germline. V was clipped by 11 bases and J by 3 bases, with 13 bases between them.